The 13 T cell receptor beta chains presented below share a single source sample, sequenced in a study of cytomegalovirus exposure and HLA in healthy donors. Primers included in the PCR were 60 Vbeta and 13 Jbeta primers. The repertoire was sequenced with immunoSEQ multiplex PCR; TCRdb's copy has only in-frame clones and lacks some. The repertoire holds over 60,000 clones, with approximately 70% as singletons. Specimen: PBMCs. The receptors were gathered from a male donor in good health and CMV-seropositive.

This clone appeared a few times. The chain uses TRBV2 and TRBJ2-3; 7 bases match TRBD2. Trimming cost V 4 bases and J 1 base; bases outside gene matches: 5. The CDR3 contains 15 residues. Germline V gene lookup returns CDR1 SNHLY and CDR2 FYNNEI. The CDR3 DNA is TGTGCCAGCAGTGGGCTAGCGGACCGCACAGATACGCAGTATTTT. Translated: CASSGLADRTDTQYF.

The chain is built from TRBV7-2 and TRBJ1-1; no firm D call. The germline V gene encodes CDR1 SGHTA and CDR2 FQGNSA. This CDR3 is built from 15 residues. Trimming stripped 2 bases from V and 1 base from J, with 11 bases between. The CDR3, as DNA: TGTGCCAGCAGCTTAAGGCAGAACAGGAACACTGAAGCTTTCTTT. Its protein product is CASSLRQNRNTEAFF. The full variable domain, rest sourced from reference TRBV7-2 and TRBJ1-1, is GAGVSQSPSNKVTEKGKDVELRCDPISGHTALYWYRQSLGQGLEFLIYFQGNSAPDKSGLPSDRFSAERTGGSVSTLTIQRTQQEDSAVYLCASSLRQNRNTEAFFGQGTRLTVV.

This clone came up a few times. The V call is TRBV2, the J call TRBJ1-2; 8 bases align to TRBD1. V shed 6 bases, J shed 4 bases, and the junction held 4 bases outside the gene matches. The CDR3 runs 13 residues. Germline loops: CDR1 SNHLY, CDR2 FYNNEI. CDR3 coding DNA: TGTGCCAGCAGGGCAGGGGGCCCCTATGGCTACACCTTC. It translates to CASRAGGPYGYTF. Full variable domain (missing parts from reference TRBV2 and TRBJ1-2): EPEVTQTPSHQVTQMGQEVILRCVPISNHLYFYWYRQILGQKVEFLVSFYNNEISEKSEIFDDQFSVERPDGSNFTLKIRSTKLEDSAMYFCASRAGGPYGYTFGSGTRLTVV.

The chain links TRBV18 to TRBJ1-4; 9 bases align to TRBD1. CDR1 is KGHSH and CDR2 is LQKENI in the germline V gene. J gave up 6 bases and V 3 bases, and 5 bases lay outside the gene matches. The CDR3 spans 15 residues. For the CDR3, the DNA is TGTGCCAGCTCACCGTACCGACAGGGGGATGAAAAACTGTTTTTT. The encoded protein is CASSPYRQGDEKLFF.

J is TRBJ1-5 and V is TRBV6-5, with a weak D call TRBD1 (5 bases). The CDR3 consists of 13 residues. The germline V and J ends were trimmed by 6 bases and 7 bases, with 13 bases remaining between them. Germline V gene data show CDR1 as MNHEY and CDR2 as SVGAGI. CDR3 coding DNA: TGTGCCAGCAGAGCCACCAGGGTGCAGCCCCAGCATTTT. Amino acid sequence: CASRATRVQPQHF.

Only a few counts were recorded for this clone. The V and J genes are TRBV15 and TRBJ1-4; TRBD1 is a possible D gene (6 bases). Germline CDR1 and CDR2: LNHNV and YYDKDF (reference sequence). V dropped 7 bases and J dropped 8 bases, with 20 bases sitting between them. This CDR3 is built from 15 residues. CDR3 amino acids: CATTWGRGAGEKLFF. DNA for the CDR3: TGTGCCACCACCTGGGGGCGGGGGGCAGGGGAAAAACTGTTTTTT.

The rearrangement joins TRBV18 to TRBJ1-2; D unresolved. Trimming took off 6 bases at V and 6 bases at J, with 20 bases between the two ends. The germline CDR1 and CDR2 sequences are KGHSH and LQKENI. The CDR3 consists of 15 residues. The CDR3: CASSSGVGSRDGYTF. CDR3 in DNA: TGTGCCAGCTCCTCGGGAGTGGGGAGTCGAGATGGCTACACCTTC.

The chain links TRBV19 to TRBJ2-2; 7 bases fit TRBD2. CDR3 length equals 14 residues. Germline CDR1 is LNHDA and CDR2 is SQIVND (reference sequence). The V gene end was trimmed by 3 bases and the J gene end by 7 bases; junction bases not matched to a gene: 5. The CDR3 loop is CASSISGGSGELFF. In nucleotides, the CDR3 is TGTGCCAGTAGTATTTCCGGGGGGAGCGGGGAGCTGTTTTTT.

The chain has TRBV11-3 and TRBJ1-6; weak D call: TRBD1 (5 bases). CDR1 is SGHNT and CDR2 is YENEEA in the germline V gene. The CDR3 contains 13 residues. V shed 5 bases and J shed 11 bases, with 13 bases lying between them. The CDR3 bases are TGTGCCAGCAGCCCAGGGTATGGGGCACCCCTCCACTTT. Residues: CASSPGYGAPLHF.

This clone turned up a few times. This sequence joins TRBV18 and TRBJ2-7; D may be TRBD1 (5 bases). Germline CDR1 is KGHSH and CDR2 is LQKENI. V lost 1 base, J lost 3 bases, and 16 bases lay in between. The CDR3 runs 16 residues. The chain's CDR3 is CASSPLVSGHFYEQYF. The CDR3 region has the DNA TGTGCCAGCTCACCACTCGTATCAGGACACTTCTACGAGCAGTACTTC. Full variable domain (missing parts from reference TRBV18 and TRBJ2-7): NAGVMQNPRHLVRRRGQEARLRCSPMKGHSHVYWYRQLPEEGLKFMVYLQKENIIDESGMPKERFSAEFPKEGPSILRIQQVVRGDSAAYFCASSPLVSGHFYEQYFGPGTRLTVT.

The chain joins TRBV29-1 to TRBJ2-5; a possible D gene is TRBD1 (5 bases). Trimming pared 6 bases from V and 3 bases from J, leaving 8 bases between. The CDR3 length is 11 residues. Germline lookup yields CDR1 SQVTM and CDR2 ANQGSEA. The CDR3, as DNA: TGCAGCGTCGACAGTGAAGAGACCCAGTACTTC. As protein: CSVDSEETQYF.

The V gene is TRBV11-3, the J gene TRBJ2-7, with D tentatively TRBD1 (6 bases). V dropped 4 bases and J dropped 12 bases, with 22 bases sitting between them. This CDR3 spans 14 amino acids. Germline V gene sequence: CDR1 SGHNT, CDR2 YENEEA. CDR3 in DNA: TGTGCCAGCAGCTCCGGGACACCTCCCCGTTTATTGTACTTC. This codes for CASSSGTPPRLLYF.

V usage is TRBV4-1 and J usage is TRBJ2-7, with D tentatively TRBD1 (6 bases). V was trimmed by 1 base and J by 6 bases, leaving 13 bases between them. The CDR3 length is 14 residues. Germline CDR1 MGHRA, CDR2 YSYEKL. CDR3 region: CASSQAAGVSEQYF. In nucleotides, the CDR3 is TGCGCCAGCAGCCAAGCTGCAGGGGTTTCCGAGCAGTACTTC.